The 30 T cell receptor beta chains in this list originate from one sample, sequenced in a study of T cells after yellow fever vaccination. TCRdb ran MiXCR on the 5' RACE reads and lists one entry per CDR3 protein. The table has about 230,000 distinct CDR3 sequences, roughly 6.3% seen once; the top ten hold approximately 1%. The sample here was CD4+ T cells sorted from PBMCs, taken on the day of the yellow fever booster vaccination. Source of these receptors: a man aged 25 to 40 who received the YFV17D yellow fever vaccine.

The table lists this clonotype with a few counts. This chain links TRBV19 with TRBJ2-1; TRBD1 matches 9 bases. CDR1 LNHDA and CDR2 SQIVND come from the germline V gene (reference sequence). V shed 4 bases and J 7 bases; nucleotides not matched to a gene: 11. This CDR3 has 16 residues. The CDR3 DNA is TGTGCCAGTAGTACCCCCCGGGGACAGGGCGGGAATGAGCAGTTCTTC. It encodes CASSTPRGQGGNEQFF.

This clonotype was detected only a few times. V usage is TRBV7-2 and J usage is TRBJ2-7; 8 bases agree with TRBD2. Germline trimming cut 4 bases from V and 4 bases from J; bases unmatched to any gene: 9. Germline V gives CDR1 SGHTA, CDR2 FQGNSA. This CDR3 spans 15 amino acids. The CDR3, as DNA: TGTGCCAGCAGCTCCCAAGCGGGAGCCGGTTACGAGCAGTACTTC. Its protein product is CASSSQAGAGYEQYF.

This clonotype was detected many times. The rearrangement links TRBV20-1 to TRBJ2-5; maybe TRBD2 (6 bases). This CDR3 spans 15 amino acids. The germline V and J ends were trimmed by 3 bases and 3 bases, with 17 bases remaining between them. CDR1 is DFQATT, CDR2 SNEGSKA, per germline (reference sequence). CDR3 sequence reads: CSARAHGREKETQYF. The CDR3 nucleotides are TGCAGTGCTAGGGCCCACGGACGGGAGAAAGAGACCCAGTACTTC.

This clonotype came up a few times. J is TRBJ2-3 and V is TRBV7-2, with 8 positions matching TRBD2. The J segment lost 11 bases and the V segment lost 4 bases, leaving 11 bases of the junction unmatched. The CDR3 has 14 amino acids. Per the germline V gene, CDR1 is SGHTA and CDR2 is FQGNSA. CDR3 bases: TGTGCCAGCAGCTCAACACTTAGCGGGACTCTGCAGTATTTT. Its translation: CASSSTLSGTLQYF.

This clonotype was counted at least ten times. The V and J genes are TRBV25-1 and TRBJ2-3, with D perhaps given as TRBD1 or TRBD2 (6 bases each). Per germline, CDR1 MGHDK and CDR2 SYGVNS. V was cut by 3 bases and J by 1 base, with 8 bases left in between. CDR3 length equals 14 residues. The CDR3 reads CASSERGGTDTQYF. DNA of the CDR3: TGTGCCAGCAGTGAGAGGGGGGGCACAGATACGCAGTATTTT. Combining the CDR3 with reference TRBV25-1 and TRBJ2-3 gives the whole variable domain EADIYQTPRYLVIGTGKKITLECSQTMGHDKMYWYQQDPGMELHLIHYSYGVNSTEKGDLSSESTVSRIRTEHFPLTLESARPSHTSQYLCASSERGGTDTQYFGPGTRLTVL.

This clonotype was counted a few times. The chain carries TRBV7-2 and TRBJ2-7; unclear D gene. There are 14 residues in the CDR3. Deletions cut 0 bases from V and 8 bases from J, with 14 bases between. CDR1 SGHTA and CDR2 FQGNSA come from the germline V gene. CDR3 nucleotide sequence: TGTGCCAGCAGCTTAGCGACTGGGGTGAAGAAGCAGTACTTC. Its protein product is CASSLATGVKKQYF.

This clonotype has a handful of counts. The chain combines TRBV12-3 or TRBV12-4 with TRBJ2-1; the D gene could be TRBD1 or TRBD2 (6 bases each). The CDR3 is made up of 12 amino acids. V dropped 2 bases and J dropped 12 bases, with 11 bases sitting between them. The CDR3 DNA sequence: TGTGCCAGCAGTTTATCGGAGGGGGGGCAGTTCTTC. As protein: CASSLSEGGQFF.

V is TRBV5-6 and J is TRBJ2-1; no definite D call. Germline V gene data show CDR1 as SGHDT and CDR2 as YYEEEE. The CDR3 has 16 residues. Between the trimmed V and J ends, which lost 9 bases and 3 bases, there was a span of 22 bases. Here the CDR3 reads CAIGPPLPGDYNEQFF. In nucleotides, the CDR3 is TGTGCCATCGGCCCCCCCCTACCGGGCGACTACAATGAGCAGTTCTTC.

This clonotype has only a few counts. DNA for the CDR3: TGCGCCAGCAGCCAAGGTTCCTCAAGACTAGCCAAAAACATTCAGTACTTC. It specifies CASSQGSSRLAKNIQYF. The genes are TRBV4-3 and TRBJ2-4; D unclear. From germline, CDR1 is LGHNA and CDR2 YSLEER. This CDR3 is 17 amino acids long. Trimming removed 1 base from V and 0 bases from J, with 13 bases in between.

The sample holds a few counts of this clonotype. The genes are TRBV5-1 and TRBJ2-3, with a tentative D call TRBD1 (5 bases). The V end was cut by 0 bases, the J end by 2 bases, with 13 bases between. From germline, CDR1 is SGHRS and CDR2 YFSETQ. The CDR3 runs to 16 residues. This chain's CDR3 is CASSLGGGHITDTQYF. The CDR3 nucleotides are TGCGCCAGCAGCTTGGGAGGCGGACACATCACAGATACGCAGTATTTT.

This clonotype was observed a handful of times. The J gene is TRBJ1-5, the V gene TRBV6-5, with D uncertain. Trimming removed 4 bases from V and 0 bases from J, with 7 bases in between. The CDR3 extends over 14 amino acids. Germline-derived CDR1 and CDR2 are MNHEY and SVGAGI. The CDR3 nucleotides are TGTGCCAGCAGTTCCGAATATAGCAATCAGCCCCAGCATTTT. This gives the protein CASSSEYSNQPQHF.

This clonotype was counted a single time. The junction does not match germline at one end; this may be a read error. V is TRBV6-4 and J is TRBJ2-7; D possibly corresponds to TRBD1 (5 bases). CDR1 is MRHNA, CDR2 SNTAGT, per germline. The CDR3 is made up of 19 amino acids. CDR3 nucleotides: TGTACCAGCTGTTTATATCGGTTTAGTACCTCGGACAAGAACTACGAGCAGTACTTC. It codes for CTSCLYRFSTSDKNYEQYF.

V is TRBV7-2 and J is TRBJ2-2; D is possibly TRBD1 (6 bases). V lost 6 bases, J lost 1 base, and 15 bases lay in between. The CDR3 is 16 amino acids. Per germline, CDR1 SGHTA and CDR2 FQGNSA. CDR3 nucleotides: TGTGCCAGCAGTTTACAGGGCCCACTGAACACCGGGGAGCTGTTTTTT. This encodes CASSLQGPLNTGELFF. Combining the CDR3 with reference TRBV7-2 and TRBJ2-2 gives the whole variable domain GAGVSQSPSNKVTEKGKDVELRCDPISGHTALYWYRQSLGQGLEFLIYFQGNSAPDKSGLPSDRFSAERTGGSVSTLTIQRTQQEDSAVYLCASSLQGPLNTGELFFGEGSRLTVL.

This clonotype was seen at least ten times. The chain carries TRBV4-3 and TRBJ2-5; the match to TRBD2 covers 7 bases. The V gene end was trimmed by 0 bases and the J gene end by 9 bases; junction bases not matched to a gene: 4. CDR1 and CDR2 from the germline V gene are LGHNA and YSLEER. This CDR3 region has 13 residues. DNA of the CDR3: TGCGCCAGCAGCCAAGATCGGGGGGAAGCCCAGTACTTC. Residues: CASSQDRGEAQYF.

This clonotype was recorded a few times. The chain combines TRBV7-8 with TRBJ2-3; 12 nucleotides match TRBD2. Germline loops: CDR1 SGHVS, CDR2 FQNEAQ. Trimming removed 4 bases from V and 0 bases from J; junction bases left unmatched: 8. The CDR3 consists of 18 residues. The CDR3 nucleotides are TGTGCCAGCAGCTCCTATAGGGGGACTAGCGGGAGCACAGATACGCAGTATTTT. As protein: CASSSYRGTSGSTDTQYF.

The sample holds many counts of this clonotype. Here the CDR3 reads CASSVGLATGELFF. CDR3 in DNA: TGTGCCAGCAGCGTAGGGCTAGCGACCGGGGAGCTGTTTTTT. This chain uses TRBV9 with TRBJ2-2, with D tentatively TRBD2 (6 bases). This CDR3 spans 14 amino acids. Per the germline V gene, CDR1 is SGDLS and CDR2 is YYNGEE. V dropped 0 bases and J dropped 5 bases, with 8 bases sitting between them. The full variable domain, rest sourced from reference TRBV9 and TRBJ2-2, is DSGVTQTPKHLITATGQRVTLRCSPRSGDLSVYWYQQSLDQGLQFLIQYYNGEERAKGNILERFSAQQFPDLHSELNLSSLELGDSALYFCASSVGLATGELFFGEGSRLTVL.

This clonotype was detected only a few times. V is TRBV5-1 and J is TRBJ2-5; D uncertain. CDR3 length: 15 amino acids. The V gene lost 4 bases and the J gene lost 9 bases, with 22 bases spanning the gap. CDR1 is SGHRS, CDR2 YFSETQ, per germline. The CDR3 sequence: CASSLSALPEVAQYF. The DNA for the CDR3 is TGCGCCAGCAGCCTCTCGGCTCTCCCCGAGGTCGCCCAGTACTTC.

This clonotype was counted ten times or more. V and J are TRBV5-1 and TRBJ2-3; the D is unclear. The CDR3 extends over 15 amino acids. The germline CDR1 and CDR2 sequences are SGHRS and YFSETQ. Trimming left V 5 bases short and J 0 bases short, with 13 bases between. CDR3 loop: CASRRESYSTDTQYF. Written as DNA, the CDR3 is TGCGCCAGCAGACGAGAATCTTATAGCACAGATACGCAGTATTTT.

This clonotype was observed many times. CDR3 coding DNA: TGCAGTGCTAGTTCTCAGGGGAACACCGGGGAGCTGTTTTTT. As protein: CSASSQGNTGELFF. The rearrangement joins TRBV20-1 to TRBJ2-2; D is possibly TRBD1 (5 bases). Looked up from germline, CDR1 is DFQATT and CDR2 is SNEGSKA (reference sequence). The CDR3 is 14 residues long. V was cut by 3 bases and J by 1 base, with 9 bases left in between.

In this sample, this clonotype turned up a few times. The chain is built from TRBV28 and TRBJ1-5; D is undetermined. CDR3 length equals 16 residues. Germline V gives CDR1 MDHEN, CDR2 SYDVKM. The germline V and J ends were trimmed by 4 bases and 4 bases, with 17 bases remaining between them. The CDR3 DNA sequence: TGTGCCAGCAGTTCGACCCAAACCGGTAGAAATCAGCCCCAGCATTTT. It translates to CASSSTQTGRNQPQHF.

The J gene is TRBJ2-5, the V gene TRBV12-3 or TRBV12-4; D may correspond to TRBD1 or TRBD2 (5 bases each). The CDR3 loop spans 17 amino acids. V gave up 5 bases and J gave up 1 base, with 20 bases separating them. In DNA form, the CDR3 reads TGTGCCAGCAGTCCCGGTATTATTAGGGGACCCCAAGAGACCCAGTACTTC. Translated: CASSPGIIRGPQETQYF.

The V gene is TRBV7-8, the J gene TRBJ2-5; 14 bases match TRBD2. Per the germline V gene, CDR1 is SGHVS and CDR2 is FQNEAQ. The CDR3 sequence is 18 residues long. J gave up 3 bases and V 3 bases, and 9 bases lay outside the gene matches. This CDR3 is CASSFVTGTSGSKETQYF. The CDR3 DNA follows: TGTGCCAGCAGCTTCGTTACCGGGACTAGCGGGAGCAAAGAGACCCAGTACTTC.

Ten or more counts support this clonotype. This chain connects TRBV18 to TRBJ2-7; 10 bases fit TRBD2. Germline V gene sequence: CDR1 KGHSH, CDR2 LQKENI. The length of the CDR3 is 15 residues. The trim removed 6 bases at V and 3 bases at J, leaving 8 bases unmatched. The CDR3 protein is CASSPSLAGDYEQYF. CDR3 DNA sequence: TGTGCCAGCTCCCCGTCTCTAGCGGGAGACTACGAGCAGTACTTC.

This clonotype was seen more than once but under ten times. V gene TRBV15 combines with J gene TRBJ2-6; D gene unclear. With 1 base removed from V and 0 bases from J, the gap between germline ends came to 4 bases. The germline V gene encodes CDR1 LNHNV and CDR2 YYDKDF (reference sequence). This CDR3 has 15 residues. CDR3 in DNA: TGTGCCACCAGCAGAGGCGGCTCTGGGGCCAACGTCCTGACTTTC. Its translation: CATSRGGSGANVLTF.

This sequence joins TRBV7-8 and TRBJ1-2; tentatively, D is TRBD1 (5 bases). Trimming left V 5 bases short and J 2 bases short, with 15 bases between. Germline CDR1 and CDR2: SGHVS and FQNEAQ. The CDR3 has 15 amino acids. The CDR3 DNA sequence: TGTGCCAGCAGCCCAGCGGGGGGAGGGAACTATGGCTACACCTTC. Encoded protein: CASSPAGGGNYGYTF. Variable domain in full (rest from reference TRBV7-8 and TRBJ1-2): GAGVSQSPRYKVAKRGQDVALRCDPISGHVSLFWYQQALGQGPEFLTYFQNEAQLDKSGLPSDRFFAERPEGSVSTLKIQRTQQEDSAVYLCASSPAGGGNYGYTFGSGTRLTVV.

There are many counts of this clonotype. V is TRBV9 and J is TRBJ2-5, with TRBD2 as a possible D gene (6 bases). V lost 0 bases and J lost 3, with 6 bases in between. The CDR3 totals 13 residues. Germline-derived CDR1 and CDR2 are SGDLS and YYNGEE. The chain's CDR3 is CASSVAGEETQYF. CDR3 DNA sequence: TGTGCCAGCAGCGTAGCGGGAGAAGAGACCCAGTACTTC.

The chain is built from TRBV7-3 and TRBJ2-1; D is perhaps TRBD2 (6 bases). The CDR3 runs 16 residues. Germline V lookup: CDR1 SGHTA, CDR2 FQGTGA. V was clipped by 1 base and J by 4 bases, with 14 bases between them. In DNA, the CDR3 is TGTGCCAGCAGCTTAAGGGGCGGGACTCAATACAATGAGCAGTTCTTC. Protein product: CASSLRGGTQYNEQFF.

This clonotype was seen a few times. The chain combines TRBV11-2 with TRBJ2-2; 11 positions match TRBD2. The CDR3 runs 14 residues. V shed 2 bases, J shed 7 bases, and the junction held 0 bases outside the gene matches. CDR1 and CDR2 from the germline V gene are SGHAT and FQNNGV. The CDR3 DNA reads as TGTGCCAGCAGCTTAACTAGCGGGAGCGGGGAGCTGTTTTTT. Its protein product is CASSLTSGSGELFF.

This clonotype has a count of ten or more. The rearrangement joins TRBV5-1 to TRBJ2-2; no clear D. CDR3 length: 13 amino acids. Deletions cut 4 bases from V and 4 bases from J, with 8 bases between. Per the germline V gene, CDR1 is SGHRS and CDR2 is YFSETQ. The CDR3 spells CASSPDSTGELFF. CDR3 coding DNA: TGCGCCAGCAGCCCCGATAGCACCGGGGAGCTGTTTTTT.

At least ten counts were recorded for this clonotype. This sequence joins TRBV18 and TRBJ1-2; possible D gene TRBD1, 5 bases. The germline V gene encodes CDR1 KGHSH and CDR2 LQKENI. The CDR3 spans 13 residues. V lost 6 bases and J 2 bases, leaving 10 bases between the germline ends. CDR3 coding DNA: TGTGCCAGCTCCCAGGGAGAAAACTATGGCTACACCTTC. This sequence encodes CASSQGENYGYTF. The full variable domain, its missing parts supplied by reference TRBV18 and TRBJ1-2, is NAGVMQNPRHLVRRRGQEARLRCSPMKGHSHVYWYRQLPEEGLKFMVYLQKENIIDESGMPKERFSAEFPKEGPSILRIQQVVRGDSAAYFCASSQGENYGYTFGSGTRLTVV.